This is a list of T cell receptor beta chains from one sample in a study of blood T cell repertoires in COVID-19. Profiled with immunoSEQ multiplex PCR; TCRdb holds only in-frame clones, not every one. The repertoire consists of fewer than 55,000 clones, with approximately 85% occurring once and the leading ten covering roughly 2.6%. The sequenced sample was peripheral blood. Receptors originate from a woman aged 55-69 years with acute or convalescent COVID-19. Each CDR3 is given with its conserved first and last residue. D genes are given only for firm matches. Rows may omit the clone size; those that give it use once, few, many or a size class.

v_gene	abundance	j_gene	d_gene	len	CDR3nt	CDR3aa
TRBV5-6	NA	TRBJ1-2	NA	14	TGTGCCAGCAGCTTGTCGGGGAGCCTCTATGGCTACACCTTC	CASSLSGSLYGYTF
TRBV28	NA	TRBJ1-5	NA	18	TGTGCCAGCAGTTTGGCCCGGGCAGGGGTAACCTTGAATCAGCCCCAGCATTTT	CASSLARAGVTLNQPQHF
TRBV30	NA	TRBJ1-2	TRBD1	15	TGTGCCTGGAGTCTCGGGGGACAGCCAAAATATGGCTACACCTTC	CAWSLGGQPKYGYTF
TRBV28	NA	TRBJ2-7	TRBD1	13	TGTGCCAGCAGACCCGTACAGGGGTACGAGCAGTACTTC	CASRPVQGYEQYF
TRBV5-6	NA	TRBJ1-4	TRBD1	15	TGTGCCAGCAGCCGGGGACAGGGCGGTCTCGAAAAACTGTTTTTT	CASSRGQGGLEKLFF
TRBV2	NA	TRBJ1-1	TRBD1	15	TGTGCCAGCAGAGTACAGGGGGCGCTGAACACTGAAGCTTTCTTT	CASRVQGALNTEAFF
TRBV5-1	NA	TRBJ2-1	TRBD2	14	TGCGCCAGCAGCCGGACTAGCGGATTCGATGAGCAGTTCTTC	CASSRTSGFDEQFF
TRBV7-6	few	TRBJ2-3	TRBD2	15	TGTGCCAGCACCGTAGGACTAGCGGGAGTTGGTACGCAGTATTTT	CASTVGLAGVGTQYF
TRBV6-5	NA	TRBJ1-1	NA	15	TGTGCCAGCATCCAACATACGGTCGGACAAAATGAAGCTTTCTTT	CASIQHTVGQNEAFF
TRBV7-2	NA	TRBJ2-5	NA	16	TGTGCCAGCAGCTTAGTTCTAGCAGCGCAGTCTGAGACCCAGTACTTC	CASSLVLAAQSETQYF
TRBV7-6	NA	TRBJ2-5	TRBD2	19	TGTGCCAGCAGCTTAGGTTCTAGCGGGGGGATCCGCCCAAGGGAGACCCAGTACTTC	CASSLGSSGGIRPRETQYF
TRBV5-1	NA	TRBJ2-2	TRBD1	17	TGCGCCAGCAGATCCGGGACAGGAGTGATGCGGGCCGGGGAGCTGTTTTTT	CASRSGTGVMRAGELFF
TRBV6-1	few	TRBJ1-1	TRBD1	15	TGTGCCAGCAGTGAAGCACGGCGCAGGGGGACTGAAGCTTTCTTT	CASSEARRRGTEAFF
TRBV5-1	few	TRBJ2-7	TRBD2	14	TGCGCCAGCAGCTTCACAGCGGGATCGGGCGAGCAGTACTTC	CASSFTAGSGEQYF